The 20 T cell receptor beta chains in this list originate from one sample, sequenced in a study of shared clonotypes between healthy human individuals (dated by TCRdb to the early 2020s). For the CD8 naive samples, CD45RO-negative cells were positively selected for CCR7, yielding a CD45RA+CCR7+ population from which TemRA cells were excluded. Preparation of the library involved the immunoSEQ multiplex PCR assay. The immuneACCESS repertoire file appears here via TCRdb, limited to in-frame rearrangements. These files lack a portion of the clones; in checked studies, under half of the deficit traces to unresolved V genes, and the cause of the others is not known. Across this sample there are around 1.9 million clones, with 93% seen only once. Jointly, the top ten make up under 2% of the sample. Sample: naive CD8+ T cells from PBMCs. Taken with the paper, the label for cell subset or site translates to: CD45RA+CCR7+. The receptors here all came from a man aged 18 to 29 in good health. Some clones in this sample may be carry-over from other donors' samples.

This chain connects TRBV27 to TRBJ2-1, with D maybe TRBD1 (5 bases). The V end lost 5 bases, the J end lost 9 bases, and 8 bases lay between the germline ends. The CDR3 is 11 amino acids. Germline CDR1 is MNHEY and CDR2 is SMNVEV (reference sequence). This CDR3 reads CASSQGIEQFF. For the CDR3, the DNA is TGTGCCAGCAGTCAGGGTATTGAGCAGTTCTTC.

This clone was counted between two and nine times. V is TRBV19 and J is TRBJ1-1; the D is unclear. Germline V gives CDR1 LNHDA, CDR2 SQIVND (reference sequence). CDR3 size: 12 residues. Trimming stripped 3 bases from V and 1 base from J, with 3 bases between. The CDR3, as DNA: TGTGCCAGTAGTATGAGGAACACTGAAGCTTTCTTT. Encoded protein: CASSMRNTEAFF.

The chain recombines TRBV28 with TRBJ1-5; no reliable D call. Trimming removed 6 bases at V and 0 bases at J, with 12 bases between. Germline CDR1 and CDR2: MDHEN and SYDVKM. This CDR3 spans 15 amino acids. CDR3 residues: CASSPRALSNQPQHF. Here the CDR3 DNA reads TGTGCCAGCAGCCCCCGGGCCCTTAGCAATCAGCCCCAGCATTTT. Full variable domain (missing parts from reference TRBV28 and TRBJ1-5): DVKVTQSSRYLVKRTGEKVFLECVQDMDHENMFWYRQDPGLGLRLIYFSYDVKMKEKGDIPEGYSVSREKKERFSLILESASTNQTSMYLCASSPRALSNQPQHFGDGTRLSIL.

V gene TRBV7-6 combines with J gene TRBJ2-7, with D maybe TRBD1 (6 bases). Deletions cut 1 base from V and 6 bases from J, with 19 bases between. Germline CDR1 is SGHVS and CDR2 is FNYEAQ. The length of the CDR3 is 16 residues. In nucleotides, the CDR3 is TGTGCCAGCAGCTTAGATCAAGGGGCAGGGGTTTCCGAGCAGTACTTC. It encodes CASSLDQGAGVSEQYF.

V is TRBV4-1 and J is TRBJ1-1, with D possibly TRBD1 on 5 matching bases. The CDR3 contains 15 residues. Germline CDR1 is MGHRA and CDR2 is YSYEKL. Between the trimmed V and J ends, which lost 4 bases and 3 bases, there was a span of 15 bases. This CDR3 reads CASSRRGERDTEAFF. Written as DNA, the CDR3 is TGCGCCAGCAGCCGGAGGGGAGAAAGGGACACTGAAGCTTTCTTT.

The gene calls are TRBV30 and TRBJ2-1, with 11 bases fitting TRBD2. CDR3 length equals 15 residues. Trimming at V came to 0 bases and at J to 9 bases, leaving 7 bases not matched to a gene. Germline assignment: CDR1 GTSNPN and CDR2 SVGIG (reference sequence). The CDR3 loop is CAWSVRTSGSGEQFF. The CDR3 DNA reads as TGTGCCTGGAGTGTACGGACTAGCGGGTCGGGTGAGCAGTTCTTC.

The chain joins TRBV5-4 to TRBJ1-1; TRBD1 matches 8 bases. The CDR3 has 14 residues. CDR1 and CDR2 from the germline V gene are SGHNT and YYREEE (reference sequence). The V segment lost 1 base and the J segment 4 bases; nucleotides outside the gene matches: 3. CDR3 DNA: TGTGCCAGCAGCTTGCCTACAGGGGGCACTGAAGCTTTCTTT. It yields the protein CASSLPTGGTEAFF.

The gene calls are TRBV9 and TRBJ2-5; D is uncertain. The germline gives CDR1 SGDLS, CDR2 YYNGEE. The CDR3 spans 14 residues. V lost 0 bases and J 3 bases, leaving 9 bases between the germline ends. CDR3 in amino acids: CASSVDELEETQYF. The CDR3 nucleotides read TGTGCCAGCAGCGTAGACGAGCTAGAAGAGACCCAGTACTTC.

The rearrangement uses TRBV7-9 and TRBJ2-3, with TRBD2 matching over 16 bases. The CDR3 extends over 18 amino acids. The germline CDR1 and CDR2 sequences are SEHNR and FQNEAQ (reference sequence). V was clipped by 5 bases and J by 6 bases; unmatched bases: 11. CDR3 sequence: CASSPGTSGRALGDTQYF. DNA for the CDR3: TGTGCCAGCAGCCCCGGGACTAGCGGGAGGGCCCTCGGGGATACGCAGTATTTT.

The J gene is TRBJ2-3, the V gene TRBV19; D is undetermined. CDR1 and CDR2 (germline): LNHDA, SQIVND (reference sequence). The V gene lost 5 bases and the J gene lost 6 bases, with 9 bases spanning the gap. This CDR3 region has 12 residues. The CDR3 region is CASSDSLDTQYF. The CDR3 bases are TGTGCCAGTAGTGATAGTCTGGATACGCAGTATTTT. The complete variable domain, with remaining parts taken from reference TRBV19 and TRBJ2-3, reads DGGITQSPKYLFRKEGQNVTLSCEQNLNHDAMYWYRQDPGQGLRLIYYSQIVNDFQKGDIAEGYSVSREKKESFPLTVTSAQKNPTAFYLCASSDSLDTQYFGPGTRLTVL.

This clone is a singleton in its sample. V and J are TRBV28 and TRBJ1-1, with TRBD1 identical over 8 bases. V shed 5 bases and J 13 bases; nucleotides not matched to a gene: 9. The CDR3 has 12 residues. The germline CDR1 and CDR2 sequences are MDHEN and SYDVKM. CDR3 protein: CASSGQGSSGFF. The CDR3 bases are TGTGCCAGCAGTGGACAGGGATCTTCGGGTTTCTTT. Looking up the rest from reference TRBV28 and TRBJ1-1 gives the full variable domain: DVKVTQSSRYLVKRTGEKVFLECVQDMDHENMFWYRQDPGLGLRLIYFSYDVKMKEKGDIPEGYSVSREKKERFSLILESASTNQTSMYLCASSGQGSSGFFGQGTRLTVV.

The rearrangement uses TRBV19 and TRBJ2-7; 11 positions agree with TRBD1. V lost 6 bases, J lost 2 bases, and 6 bases stayed unmatched. Germline V gene sequence: CDR1 LNHDA, CDR2 SQIVND (reference sequence). This CDR3 comprises 15 residues. The CDR3 nucleotides are TGTGCCAGTAGGCAGGGGACAGGGGGAGCCTACGAGCAGTACTTC. It specifies CASRQGTGGAYEQYF.

The chain joins TRBV2 to TRBJ2-7, with 13 bases aligning to TRBD2. Looked up from germline, CDR1 is SNHLY and CDR2 is FYNNEI. The CDR3 consists of 15 residues. V lost 6 bases, J lost 2 bases, and 4 bases stayed unmatched. The CDR3, as DNA: TGTGCCAGCAGCGGACTAGCGGGAGAAGCCTACGAGCAGTACTTC. Its translation: CASSGLAGEAYEQYF.

To note about this clone: The sample has other DNA sequences that encode this CDR3 too. The chain is built from TRBV29-1 and TRBJ2-7; TRBD2 agrees at 8 bases. CDR3 length: 14 amino acids. V shed 4 bases and J 2 bases; nucleotides not matched to a gene: 7. The germline CDR1 and CDR2 sequences are SQVTM and ANQGSEA. CDR3 sequence: CSVVGTSVTYEQYF. CDR3 DNA sequence: TGCAGCGTTGTGGGGACTAGTGTCACCTACGAGCAGTACTTC.

This clone was observed once. The chain couples TRBV5-4 to TRBJ1-3, with a tentative D call TRBD1 (6 bases). The V end lost 3 bases, the J end lost 0 bases, and 25 bases lay between the germline ends. The CDR3 length is 20 residues. Germline V CDR1 and CDR2: SGHNT, YYREEE (reference sequence). CDR3 amino acids: CASSSSRGDQGLVSGNTIYF. The CDR3 DNA is TGTGCCAGCAGCTCCTCCCGAGGGGACCAGGGGCTAGTCTCTGGAAACACCATATATTTT.

The chain has TRBV10-3 and TRBJ2-7, with 10 bases aligning to TRBD1. Germline assignment: CDR1 ENHRY and CDR2 SYGVKD. The CDR3 length is 16 residues. V gave up 3 bases and J gave up 0 bases; unmatched junction bases: 5. CDR3 bases: TGTGCCATCAGTGAACCCGGGACAGGGGCCTCCTACGAGCAGTACTTC. As protein: CAISEPGTGASYEQYF.

Turning to this clone: One junction end disagrees with the germline gene, perhaps due to a read error. At the DNA level, this CDR3 is encoded by other sequences in the same sample as well. The chain recombines TRBV5-6 with TRBJ1-5; D uncertain. The CDR3 is made up of 13 amino acids. CDR1 and CDR2 from the germline V gene are SGHDT and YYEEEE. CDR3 bases: TGCGCCAGCAGCTTAGGTTCCGGTCAGCCCCAGCATTTT. Its translation: CASSLGSGQPQHF.

In its sample, this clone was seen a few times. The chain has TRBV6-5 and TRBJ1-1; TRBD1 aligns across 8 bases. The CDR3 contains 15 residues. CDR1 is MNHEY and CDR2 is SVGAGI in the germline V gene. With 7 bases clipped from V and 0 bases from J, the junction kept 7 bases outside the gene matches. CDR3 sequence reads: CASTQYRGMNTEAFF. CDR3 in DNA: TGTGCCAGCACTCAATACAGGGGGATGAACACTGAAGCTTTCTTT.

This chain links TRBV4-2 with TRBJ2-1; the D gene could be TRBD1 or TRBD2 (5 bases each). The CDR3 consists of 15 residues. Trimming removed 4 bases from V and 8 bases from J, with 18 bases in between. Per germline, CDR1 LGHNA and CDR2 YNFKEQ. The CDR3 sequence: CASSRAGTSEDEQFF. In DNA form, the CDR3 reads TGTGCCAGCAGCCGGGCCGGGACCAGCGAGGATGAGCAGTTCTTC.

The chain combines TRBV6-4 with TRBJ2-1; 12 nucleotides align to TRBD2. Germline V gene lookup returns CDR1 MRHNA and CDR2 SNTAGT. V shed 4 bases and J 7 bases; nucleotides not matched to a gene: 8. The CDR3 consists of 16 residues. The CDR3 sequence: CASSARLAGELNEQFF. The CDR3 coding sequence is TGTGCCAGCAGTGCTAGACTAGCGGGAGAATTGAATGAGCAGTTCTTC.